This TCR beta chain appears in the sequencing data of a study of blood T cell repertoires in COVID-19. Overall study context: Specimens from acute and convalescent COVID-19 originated in the United States, Italy and Spain.

Sequencing was performed with immunoSEQ multiplex PCR; in TCRdb, only in-frame clones are kept and a portion is missing. The table includes hundreds of thousands of clones, roughly 80% detected once. This CDR3 spans 14 amino acids. V lost 6 bases and J 5 bases, leaving 14 bases between the germline ends. Germline loops: CDR1 LNHDA, CDR2 SQIVND (reference sequence). The clonotype originates from a woman of 80 years or more with COVID-19, enrolled during active disease. Sequenced material: peripheral blood. V is TRBV19 and J is TRBJ1-5; D remains unclear. CDR3 loop: CASRAETRDQPQHF. The CDR3 DNA sequence: TGTGCCAGTAGGGCTGAGACACGAGATCAGCCCCAGCATTTT.